This T cell receptor beta chain came from a study of blood T cell repertoires in COVID-19. At the level of the study: Samples came from the United States, Italy and Spain, spanning acute and convalescent COVID-19. T cells, B-cell-depleted T cells, or PBMCs provided the cDNA or gDNA that served as material.

The V and J ends lost 3 bases and 6 bases respectively, with 9 bases between them. This CDR3 region has 12 residues. Germline values: CDR1 LGHNA, CDR2 YNFKEQ. Libraries were prepared by immunoSEQ multiplex PCR; TCRdb keeps only in-frame clonotypes and omits some of them. The repertoire holds around 140,000 clones, with roughly 79% as singletons. This clone came up once. This clonotype was sampled from a human donor in a cohort sampled during active COVID-19. Sequencing was performed on peripheral blood. The chain is built from TRBV4-2 and TRBJ2-7; D is ambiguous. CDR3 amino acids: CASSQGPFEQYF. CDR3 bases: TGTGCCAGCAGCCAGGGCCCTTTCGAGCAGTACTTC.